This TCR beta chain was observed in a study of CD8+ T cells in alopecia areata. The overall study: Recipient mice, approximately 7-11-week-old female C3H/HeJ animals, received skin from roughly 6-12-month-old C3H/HeJ graft donors with spontaneous alopecia. Notes on the study in general: Lesional scalp, notably in alopecia totalis/universalis, had clonality above that of normal scalp.

In each case, RNA was isolated and then reverse transcribed into cDNA as the sequencing template. TCRdb's copy holds only in-frame clones and misses some; the assay was immunoSEQ multiplex PCR. The sample includes more than 250,000 clones, none of them occurring once. The study sorted pooled cutaneous lymph node cells by CD4, CD8alpha, NKG2D, NKG2ACE and other markers. Germline V gene sequence: CDR1 FNHDT, CDR2 SITEND (reference sequence). The CDR3 is 13 residues long. This clone has more than one count but fewer than ten. Its antigen is undetermined. Germline and genes here are mouse. The read falls 4 residues short of the CDR3 end, and the missing part is taken from the germline J gene. Distinct nucleotide sequences in the sample also encode this CDR3.

Material for sequencing was CD4+ T cells sorted from a lymph node. The chain carries TRBV19 and TRBJ2-7; TRBD1 aligns across 9 bases. The TCR was taken from a C3H/HeJ mouse with alopecia areata. As its MHC haplotype, the strain has H2-k. CDR3 region: CASSKGQGYEQYF. CDR3 DNA (partial): TGTGCCAGCAGTAAGGGACAGGGATAT.